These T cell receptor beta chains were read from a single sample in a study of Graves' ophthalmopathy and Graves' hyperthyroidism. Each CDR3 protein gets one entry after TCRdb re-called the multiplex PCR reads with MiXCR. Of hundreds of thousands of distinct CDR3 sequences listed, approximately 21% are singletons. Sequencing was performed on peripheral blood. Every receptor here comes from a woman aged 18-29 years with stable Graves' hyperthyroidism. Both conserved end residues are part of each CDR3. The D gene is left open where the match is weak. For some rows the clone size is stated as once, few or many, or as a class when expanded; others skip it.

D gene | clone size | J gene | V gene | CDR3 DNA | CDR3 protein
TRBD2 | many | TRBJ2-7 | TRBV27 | TGTGCCAGCAGTTTAAGTCTCGGGGCTAGCGGGCACCTTTTCTACGAGCAGTACTTC | CASSLSLGASGHLFYEQYF
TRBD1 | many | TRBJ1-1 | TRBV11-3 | TGTGCCAGCAGCTATTCAGGGGGAGGGGTGAACACTGAAGCTTTCTTT | CASSYSGGGVNTEAFF
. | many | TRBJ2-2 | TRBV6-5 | TGTGCCAGCAGTTATCTCGACATCTCGAACACCGGGGAGCTGTTTTTT | CASSYLDISNTGELFF
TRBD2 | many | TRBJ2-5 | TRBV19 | TGTGCCAGTAGACTAGCGGGCGAAGAGACCCAGTACTTC | CASRLAGEETQYF
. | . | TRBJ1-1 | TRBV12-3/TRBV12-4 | TGTGCCAGCAGTTCCTGGGGGGTCTCGCGGAACACTGAAGCTTTCTTT | CASSSWGVSRNTEAFF
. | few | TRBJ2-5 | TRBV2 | TGTGCCAGCAGTTTGCTAGCTCTCGAGACCCAGTACTTC | CASSLLALETQYF
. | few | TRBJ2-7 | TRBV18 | TGTGCCAGCTCACTGTCCGGGCTCGCGTCCTACGAGCAGTACTTC | CASSLSGLASYEQYF
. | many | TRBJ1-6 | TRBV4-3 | TGCGCCAGCAGCCAAGATCTGGCGGACTACAAAAATTCACCCCTCCACTTT | CASSQDLADYKNSPLHF
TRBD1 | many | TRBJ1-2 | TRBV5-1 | TGCGCCAGCAGCTTGCCCTCTCCGGGACAGGGCTACTACACCTTC | CASSLPSPGQGYYTF
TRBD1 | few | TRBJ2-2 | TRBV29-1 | TGCAGCGTTTTACAGGGGGCCACCGGGGAGCTGTTTTTT | CSVLQGATGELFF
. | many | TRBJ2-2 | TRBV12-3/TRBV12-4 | TGTGCCAGCACCCCGGGACGGCGAACCGGGGAGCTGTTTTTT | CASTPGRRTGELFF
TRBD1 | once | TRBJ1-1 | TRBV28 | TGTGCCAGCAGGTATACAGGGGATTCTATCATGAACACTGAAGCTTTCTTT | CASRYTGDSIMNTEAFF
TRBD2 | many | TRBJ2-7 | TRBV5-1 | TGCGCCAGCAGCTTGTACGGGAGGGACTACGAGCAGTACTTC | CASSLYGRDYEQYF
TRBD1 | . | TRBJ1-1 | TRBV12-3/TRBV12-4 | TGTGCCAGCAGTTTTCCGGGGACAGCCGAAGCTTTCTTT | CASSFPGTAEAFF
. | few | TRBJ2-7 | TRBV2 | TGTGCCAGCAGTGAAGCGAAATGGGCTACAACGGGCGAGCAGTACTTC | CASSEAKWATTGEQYF
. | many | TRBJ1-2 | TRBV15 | TGTGCCACCAGCAGAGGCCCCAGGGGCCTAACACCCAACTATGGCTACACCTTC | CATSRGPRGLTPNYGYTF
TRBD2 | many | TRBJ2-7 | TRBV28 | TGTGCCAGCAGTATCTGGGGGACTAGCGGCTCCTACGAGCAGTACTTC | CASSIWGTSGSYEQYF
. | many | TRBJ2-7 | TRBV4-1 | TGCGCCAGCAGCCAAGACAGGATATGGAACTTC | CASSQDRIWNF
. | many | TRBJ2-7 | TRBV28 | TGTGCCAGCAGTTTATGGAATAAGATCTACGAGCAGTACTTC | CASSLWNKIYEQYF
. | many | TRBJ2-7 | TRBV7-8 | TGTGCCAGCAGCTTAGCGGGAGCCTTCTACGAGCAGTACTTC | CASSLAGAFYEQYF
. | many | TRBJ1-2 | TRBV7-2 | TGTGCCAGCAGCAGAGGGGGTCTCTATGGCTACACCTTC | CASSRGGLYGYTF
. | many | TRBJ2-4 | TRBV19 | TGTGCCAGTAACCACCCCGGGGGCAAAAACATTCAGTACTTC | CASNHPGGKNIQYF
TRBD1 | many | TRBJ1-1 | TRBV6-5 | TGTGCCAGCAGTTACAACCCGGGACAGGGGGGGTCTGAAGCTTTCTTT | CASSYNPGQGGSEAFF
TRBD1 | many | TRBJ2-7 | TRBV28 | TGTGCCAGCAAAGGGACAGTTCTTTCCTACGAGCAGTACTTC | CASKGTVLSYEQYF
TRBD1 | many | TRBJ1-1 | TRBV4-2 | TGTGCCAGCAGCCAAGGGACAGGGGGCGGGTACACTGAAGCTTTCTTT | CASSQGTGGGYTEAFF
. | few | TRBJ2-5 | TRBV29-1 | TGCAGCGTTGAAGGAGGTCTGGGGAACCAGTACTTC | CSVEGGLGNQYF
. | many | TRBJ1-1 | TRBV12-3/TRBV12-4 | TGTGCCAGCAGTTTCAAAGGGGCCCCCAAAGCTTTCTTT | CASSFKGAPKAFF
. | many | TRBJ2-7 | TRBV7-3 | TGTGCCAGCAGCTTATCAGGGAGCTCCTACGAGCAGTACTTC | CASSLSGSSYEQYF
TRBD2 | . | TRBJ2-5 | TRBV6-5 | TGTGCCAGCAGTTACTCGGCTAGCGGGGGGCCGGTCAAGACCCAGTACTTC | CASSYSASGGPVKTQYF
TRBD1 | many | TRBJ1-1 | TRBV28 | TGTGCCAGCATTGACAGGGCAGCGAACACTGAAGCTTTCTTT | CASIDRAANTEAFF
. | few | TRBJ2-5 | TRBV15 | TGTGCCACCAGCAGAGGTGAAGAGAGTGGGGGAGAGACCCAGTACTTC | CATSRGEESGGETQYF
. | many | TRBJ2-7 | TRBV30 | TGTGCCTGGAGTGTAGGAGCTACCTACGAGCAGTACTTC | CAWSVGATYEQYF
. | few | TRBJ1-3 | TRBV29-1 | TGCAGCGTTGAGTTGAACTCTGGAAACACCATATATTTT | CSVELNSGNTIYF
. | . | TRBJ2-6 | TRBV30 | TGTGCCTGGAGTGCGGGCTCTGGGGCCAACGTCCTGACTTTC | CAWSAGSGANVLTF
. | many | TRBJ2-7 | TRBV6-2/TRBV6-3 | TGTGCCAGCAGTTACGGGCCAGATGACAGCTCCTACGAGCAGTACTTC | CASSYGPDDSSYEQYF
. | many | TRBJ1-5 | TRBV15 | TGTGCCACCAGCAGAGATTTAAACGGCCCCAGGCAGCCCCAGCATTTT | CATSRDLNGPRQPQHF
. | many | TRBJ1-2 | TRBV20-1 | TGCAGTGCTAGAGAACACAGGAATGGCTACACCTTC | CSAREHRNGYTF
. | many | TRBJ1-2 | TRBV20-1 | TGCAGTGCTAGAGTTCTTGCGGTTGACGGCTACACCTTC | CSARVLAVDGYTF
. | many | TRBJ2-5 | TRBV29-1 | TGCAGCGTTGAGACCCCTAAGGGGGAGACCCAGTACTTC | CSVETPKGETQYF
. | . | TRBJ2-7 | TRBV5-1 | TGCGCCAGCGCGCTGGATGGGGGGACCTCCTACGAGCAGTACTTC | CASALDGGTSYEQYF
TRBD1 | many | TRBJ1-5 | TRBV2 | TGTGCCAGCAGTTACAGGGGTACGGGCAATCAGCCCCAGCATTTT | CASSYRGTGNQPQHF
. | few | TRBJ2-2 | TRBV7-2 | TGTGCCAGCAGCTTAGCAGGGGCCGGCGGGGAGCTGTTTTTT | CASSLAGAGGELFF
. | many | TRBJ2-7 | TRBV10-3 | TGTGCCATCAGTGAGTCAGCCAACGAGCAGTACTTC | CAISESANEQYF
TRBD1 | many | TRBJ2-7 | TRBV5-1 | TGCGCCAGCAGCTTGGGGCCTCAGGGGGCGCGGGAGCAGTACTTC | CASSLGPQGAREQYF
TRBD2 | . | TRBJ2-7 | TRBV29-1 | TGCAGCGTTGCGGCTAGCGGCTACGAGCAGTACTTC | CSVAASGYEQYF
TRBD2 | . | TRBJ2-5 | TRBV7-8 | TGTGCCAGCAGCCTGAGCGGGGGGGCGGGGAATCAAGAGACCCAGTACTTC | CASSLSGGAGNQETQYF
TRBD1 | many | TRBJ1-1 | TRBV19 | TGTGCCAGTAGTCTGACAGGGGAAGGGGGCACTGAAGCTTTCTTT | CASSLTGEGGTEAFF
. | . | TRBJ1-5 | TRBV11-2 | TGTGCCAGCAGCCCCGGCTATCAGCCCCAGCATTTT | CASSPGYQPQHF
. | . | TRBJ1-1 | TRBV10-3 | TGTGCCATCAGACAGGGTGGGACTGAAGCTTTCTTT | CAIRQGGTEAFF
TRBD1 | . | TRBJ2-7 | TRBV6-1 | TGTGCCAGCAGAGAACGGTCCGGGACAGGGATCTCCCACGAGCAGTACTTC | CASRERSGTGISHEQYF
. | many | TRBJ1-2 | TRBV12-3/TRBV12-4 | TGTGCCAGCAGTTTAGCACAGAGGGGCTACACCTTC | CASSLAQRGYTF
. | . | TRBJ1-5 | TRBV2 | TGTGCCAGCAGTGAAGGGTATTCCGAGAGGCAGCCCCAGCATTTT | CASSEGYSERQPQHF
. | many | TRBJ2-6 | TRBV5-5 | TGTGCCAGCAGCTTTACTGGGGCCAACGTCCTGACTTTC | CASSFTGANVLTF